Sequencing of this TCR beta chain was carried out in a study of cytomegalovirus exposure and HLA in healthy donors. Donors sampled were nominally healthy, though unrecorded immune exposures were likely. This clone was picked up a small number of times. A multiplex PCR was run with 60 Vbeta primers and 13 Jbeta primers. The method was immunoSEQ multiplex PCR; TCRdb's version includes in-frame clones alone and lacks a portion of them. The sample includes approximately 100,000 clones, roughly a tenth seen only once; the top ten take under 6.5%. This CDR3 contains 14 residues. V lost 6 bases to trimming and J lost 4 bases, with 15 bases between them. Looked up from germline, CDR1 is MNHEY and CDR2 is SVGAGI.

The receptor was derived from a man aged 35-49 years in good health and CMV-seropositive. The sample was PBMCs. This rearrangement joins TRBV6-5 to TRBJ2-5, with D possibly being TRBD2 (6 bases). The CDR3 nucleotides read TGTGCCAGCAGGCGGACGGGAGCGGGAGAGACCCAGTACTTC. The encoded protein is CASRRTGAGETQYF.